A selection of T cell receptor beta chains follows, all from one sample in a study of cytomegalovirus exposure and HLA in healthy donors. The assay was immunoSEQ multiplex PCR, and TCRdb's table has in-frame clones only and misses some. This repertoire shows about 120,000 clones, around 73% found once; its top ten account for around 5.8%. The sequenced material came from PBMCs. All receptors derive from a woman under 40 in good health and CMV-seropositive. Each CDR3 is given with its conserved first and last residue. The order of the fields is D gene, V gene, J gene, clone size, CDR3 DNA, CDR3 protein. A D gene is named only where the DNA matches it firmly. Size is stated for part of the rows, as once, few or many counts, or as a class when the clone is expanded.

d_gene: TRBD2; v_gene: TRBV6-1; j_gene: TRBJ2-7; abundance: NA; CDR3nt: TGTGCCAGCAGTGAGGGACTAGCGAGCGAGCAGTACTTC; CDR3aa: CASSEGLASEQYF
d_gene: TRBD1; v_gene: TRBV11-2; j_gene: TRBJ1-4; abundance: NA; CDR3nt: TGTGCCAGCAGCGCTGGGGACAGCAATCATAATGAAAAACTGTTTTTT; CDR3aa: CASSAGDSNHNEKLFF
d_gene: TRBD1; v_gene: TRBV6-5; j_gene: TRBJ2-2; abundance: NA; CDR3nt: TGTGCCAGCAGTTTTTGGACAGGGAAGGACGGGGAGCTGTTTTTT; CDR3aa: CASSFWTGKDGELFF
d_gene: TRBD1; v_gene: TRBV11-3; j_gene: TRBJ1-1; abundance: NA; CDR3nt: TGTGCCAGCAGCACCGGGACAGGGCTGGGGAACACTGAAGCTTTCTTT; CDR3aa: CASSTGTGLGNTEAFF
d_gene: TRBD1; v_gene: TRBV6-5; j_gene: TRBJ1-1; abundance: NA; CDR3nt: TGTGCCAGCAGTTACTCGGGACAGGGAAACACTGAAGCTTTCTTT; CDR3aa: CASSYSGQGNTEAFF
d_gene: NA; v_gene: TRBV5-6; j_gene: TRBJ1-3; abundance: NA; CDR3nt: TGTGCCAGCAGCTTGGTGGGCGCCCTCTCTGGAAACACCATATATTTT; CDR3aa: CASSLVGALSGNTIYF
d_gene: TRBD1; v_gene: TRBV2; j_gene: TRBJ2-7; abundance: once; CDR3nt: TGTGCCAGCAGTGATCTGAGGGGGCTGATGGTCTACGAGCAGTACTTC; CDR3aa: CASSDLRGLMVYEQYF
d_gene: NA; v_gene: TRBV7-3; j_gene: TRBJ1-1; abundance: NA; CDR3nt: TGTGCCAGCAGCTTGAGCCCCCCCGGCCAGGGAGGCACTGAAGCTTTCTTT; CDR3aa: CASSLSPPGQGGTEAFF
d_gene: NA; v_gene: TRBV30; j_gene: TRBJ1-1; abundance: NA; CDR3nt: TGTGCCTGGACCGTGGAGAGTAGCACTGAAGCTTTCTTT; CDR3aa: CAWTVESSTEAFF
d_gene: NA; v_gene: TRBV20-1; j_gene: TRBJ1-5; abundance: NA; CDR3nt: TGCGGGGGGGGCGATCAGCCCCAGCATTTT; CDR3aa: CGGGDQPQHF
d_gene: NA; v_gene: TRBV10-3; j_gene: TRBJ2-7; abundance: NA; CDR3nt: TGTGCCATCAGTGGTGCTAGCATCAGCGAGCAGTACTTC; CDR3aa: CAISGASISEQYF
d_gene: TRBD2; v_gene: TRBV13; j_gene: TRBJ2-2; abundance: NA; CDR3nt: TGTGCCAGCAGCTTAGAAGCGGGGGATTACACCGGGGAGCTGTTTTTT; CDR3aa: CASSLEAGDYTGELFF
d_gene: TRBD1; v_gene: TRBV10-2; j_gene: TRBJ1-6; abundance: NA; CDR3nt: TGCGCCAGCAGAGCCGGGACAGAAAATTCACCCCTCCACTTT; CDR3aa: CASRAGTENSPLHF
d_gene: TRBD1; v_gene: TRBV2; j_gene: TRBJ1-3; abundance: NA; CDR3nt: TGTGCCAGCAGTGAAGCGAGGGGGCAGGGTGGGCTAAGGGACACCATATATTTT; CDR3aa: CASSEARGQGGLRDTIYF
d_gene: TRBD2; v_gene: TRBV7-9; j_gene: TRBJ2-5; abundance: NA; CDR3nt: TGTGCCAGCAGCATGGGACTAGCGGTCCAAGAGACCCAGTACTTC; CDR3aa: CASSMGLAVQETQYF
d_gene: TRBD1; v_gene: TRBV30; j_gene: TRBJ2-2; abundance: NA; CDR3nt: TGTGCCTCCCTTAGACTACAGGGGAAGGCGAACACCGGGGAGCTGTTTTTT; CDR3aa: CASLRLQGKANTGELFF